This TCR beta chain was observed in a study of cytomegalovirus exposure and HLA in healthy donors. Study overall: T cells numbering approximately 170 million yielded roughly 120 million unique TCR beta sequences in an earlier analysis.

CDR1 is SGHTA and CDR2 is FQGNSA in the germline V gene. The CDR3 covers 13 residues. Trimming took 11 bases from V and 3 from J, leaving 16 bases between them. The PCR had 60 Vbeta and 13 Jbeta primers. The assay was immunoSEQ multiplex PCR, and TCRdb's table has in-frame clones only and misses some. This table has 100,000 to 150,000 clones, approximately 78% appearing once. Sequencing was performed on PBMCs. This receptor was taken from a female donor in good health and CMV-seronegative. The chain carries TRBV7-2 and TRBJ1-1; no clear D gene. The CDR3 reads CASLLDGDTEAFF. The CDR3 DNA follows: TGTGCCTCCCTTCTGGATGGAGACACTGAAGCTTTCTTT. The variable domain in full, with the rest retrieved from reference TRBV7-2 and TRBJ1-1, is GAGVSQSPSNKVTEKGKDVELRCDPISGHTALYWYRQSLGQGLEFLIYFQGNSAPDKSGLPSDRFSAERTGGSVSTLTIQRTQQEDSAVYLCASLLDGDTEAFFGQGTRLTVV.